This T cell receptor (beta chain) stems from a study of blood T cell repertoires in COVID-19 (dated by TCRdb to between 2020 and 2021). Study-level background: The collaborator samples originated in the United States, Italy and Spain and spanned the acute and convalescent phases of COVID-19. The material from the prospective study consisted of cDNA or gDNA derived from T cells, B-cell-depleted T cells, or PBMCs. Subjects who had been exposed to COVID-19, were actively infected with it, or had recovered from it provided the deeply sampled blood TCRbeta repertoires that made up the dataset. The repertoires were made available in a free public database intended to serve as a resource for research on the immune response to SARS-CoV-2. The samples were drawn from two sources: the first 160 participants of the ongoing ImmuneRACE study, and 950 to 1,500 subjects contributed by 6 global collaborators. Sample metadata almost always included a de-identified subject ID, COVID-19 status, age in years and sex. Where available, HLA class I and class II types were taken from metadata supplied by the sample provider and were not determined by assay-based typing. The research as a whole found: How much clinical and demographic metadata was included differed by source and by participant, and the metadata was provided uncurated.

For this clone: The specificity of this receptor is unknown. No base qualities exist here, and no much larger clone lies one base off it.

Sequences SGHNT (CDR1) and YYREEE (CDR2) are obtained from the germline V gene (reference sequence). V has 4 bases trimmed and J has 2 bases trimmed; junction bases matching no gene number 4. Measured from the cysteine to the phenylalanine, the CDR3 is 15 residues long. Kept here is only the CDR3 DNA, which spans 45 bases and is read in frame from base 1. At one collaborating source in Seattle, patients were enrolled during active infection and were followed longitudinally through the course of disease. Collaborating institutions collected whole blood in K2EDTA tubes following their own protocols. For TCRbeta analysis, collaborators shipped samples in one of three forms: frozen whole blood, isolated PBMCs, or DNA extracted from either of those sample types. TCRbeta CDR3 regions were amplified from genomic DNA using the immunoSEQ Assay, a bias-controlled multiplex PCR. The authors' analysis ran thus. Within the assay, amplification of reference gene primers was used to estimate how many nucleated cells each sample contained. To quantify the absolute abundance of each unique TCRbeta CDR3 rearrangement, sequence reads were collapsed and filtered. For each sample, productive Simpson clonality was calculated by taking the square root of Simpson's diversity index across productive rearrangements. The clones in this table, taken by TCRdb from immuneACCESS, are in-frame only. Not every clone is retained; where verified, under half of the shortfall comes from an unresolved V gene, and the cause of the rest is unknown. V, J and clone size are those of that table, while D and trimming were read from the DNA. This sample gives about 220,000 clones in total; roughly 80% of them show up just once. The ten largest account for over 4% of the sample.

Rearrangement joined TRBV5-4 to TRBJ2-2, and TRBD2 aligns with 8 junction nucleotides. This TCR was recovered from a woman in her 70s with COVID-19, enrolled during active disease. Input material: peripheral blood. The sequenced DNA is TGTGCCAGCAGCCGGGGGGGCGAAAACACCGGGGAGCTGTTTTTT. Its product reads: CASSRGGENTGELFF.